This T cell receptor (beta chain) was recovered during a study of blood T cells in healthy people across ages. Study results and caveats: Calculation of diversity from one million T cells yielded estimates considered to be underestimates. Long-lived donors had more naive CD4+ cells and higher diversity than aged donors.

A word on this clonotype: No antigen is known for it.

Then a second PCR, running about 6 to 12 cycles, was carried out with a sample-barcoded 5' primer and a J-beta primer mix. Each sample yielded at least 3 million CDR3-containing paired-end reads. TCRdb re-derived calls from the 5' RACE reads in MiXCR, one entry per CDR3 protein. The table lists about 1.5 million distinct CDR3 sequences, 40% to 45% of them singletons, with over 3.5% in the top ten. Deletions cut 2 bases from V and 3 bases from J, with 7 bases between. The CDR3 runs to 13 residues. This clonotype was sampled from a woman in her late teens or twenties in good health. Sequenced input: blood. J is TRBJ1-1 and V is TRBV12-3 or TRBV12-4; the D is unclear. The CDR3 DNA sequence: TGTGCCAGCAGTTTATCCCTACACACTGAAGCTTTCTTT. It encodes CASSLSLHTEAFF.